This T cell receptor (beta chain) was identified in a study of shared clonotypes between healthy human individuals. The junction had 6 bases not matched to a gene; V was cut back by 3 bases and J by 4 bases. Germline CDR1 and CDR2: MNHEY and SMNVEV (reference sequence). The CDR3 has 15 amino acids. Cells designated naive CD8 were CD45RO-negative and were positively selected for CCR7, with terminally differentiated effector memory CD45RA+ cells excluded. TCRdb's table, derived via immunoSEQ multiplex PCR, lists solely in-frame clones and lacks some. The data contain around 2,100,000 clones, about 95% of them singletons.

The sequence came from a man aged 18 to 35 in good health. The source material was naive CD8+ T cells sorted from blood. V is TRBV27 and J is TRBJ2-3; 8 bases agree with TRBD2. CDR3 protein: CASSFLSGSADTQYF. DNA for the CDR3: TGTGCCAGCAGTTTTTTGAGCGGGAGTGCAGATACGCAGTATTTT.